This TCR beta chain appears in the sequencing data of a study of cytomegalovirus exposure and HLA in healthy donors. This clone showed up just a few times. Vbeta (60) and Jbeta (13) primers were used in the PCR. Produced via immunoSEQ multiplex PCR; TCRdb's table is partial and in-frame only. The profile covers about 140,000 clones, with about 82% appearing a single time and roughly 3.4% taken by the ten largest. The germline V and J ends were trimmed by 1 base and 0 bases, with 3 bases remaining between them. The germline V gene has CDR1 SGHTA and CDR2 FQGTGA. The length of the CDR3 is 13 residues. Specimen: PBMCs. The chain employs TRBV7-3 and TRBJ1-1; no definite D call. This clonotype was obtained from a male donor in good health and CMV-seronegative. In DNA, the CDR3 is TGTGCCAGCAGCTTAAGTATGAACACTGAAGCTTTCTTT. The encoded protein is CASSLSMNTEAFF.